What follows is one TCR beta chain and its context. Its antigen remains unknown. These data come from a study of early T cells in non-severe SARS-CoV-2 infection. Background on the study: RNA in bulk from unsorted whole blood was sequenced, and chains were unpaired. General study points: The VDJdb matching leaned toward anti-spike CD8 responses and overlooked private and CD4 specificities.

Attached unique molecular identifiers marked individual cDNA molecules. TCRdb reanalysed the 5' RACE reads using MiXCR and keeps one entry per CDR3 protein. The sample has about 61,000 distinct CDR3 sequences, 9.5% to 15% seen once. V was trimmed by 2 bases and J by 0 bases, leaving 12 bases between them. CDR3 length equals 16 residues. The germline V gene has CDR1 SGHVS and CDR2 FNYEAQ. The TCR sequence derives from an adult who was a healthcare worker with PCR-confirmed SARS-CoV-2 infection or an uninfected control (not recorded which). The donor label of this sample is uncertain. The V gene is TRBV7-6, the J gene TRBJ2-3; possibly TRBD2 for D (7 bases). Sequencing used whole blood, obtained at baseline. The CDR3 sequence is CASSLLRGASTDTQYF. CDR3 sequence (DNA): TGTGCCAGCAGCTTACTTCGGGGGGCAAGCACAGATACGCAGTATTTT.